The clone carrying this T cell receptor (beta chain) was detected a few times. One entry per CDR3 protein results from TCRdb running MiXCR on the 5' RACE reads. Seen here are about 41,000 distinct CDR3 sequences, about an eighth observed once, and the top ten hold 35% to 45%. The record originates from a study of spatial heterogeneity in lung cancer. The CDR3 totals 16 residues. V was clipped by 5 bases and J by 4 bases; unmatched bases: 13. Specified time point: sample taken at primary tumor resection. Whole RNA obtained from tumor, nontumor lung or frozen PBMC underwent sequencing without sorting. The receptor was derived from a female donor with early-stage non-small cell lung cancer. The chain couples TRBV12-3 or TRBV12-4 to TRBJ2-5, with 7 bases aligning to TRBD1. Here the sequenced sample was PBMCs, taken at surgery. CDR3 in DNA: TGTGCCAGCAGTCCCAACCAAGGCAGGGGGTCAGAGACCCAGTACTTC. It specifies CASSPNQGRGSETQYF.